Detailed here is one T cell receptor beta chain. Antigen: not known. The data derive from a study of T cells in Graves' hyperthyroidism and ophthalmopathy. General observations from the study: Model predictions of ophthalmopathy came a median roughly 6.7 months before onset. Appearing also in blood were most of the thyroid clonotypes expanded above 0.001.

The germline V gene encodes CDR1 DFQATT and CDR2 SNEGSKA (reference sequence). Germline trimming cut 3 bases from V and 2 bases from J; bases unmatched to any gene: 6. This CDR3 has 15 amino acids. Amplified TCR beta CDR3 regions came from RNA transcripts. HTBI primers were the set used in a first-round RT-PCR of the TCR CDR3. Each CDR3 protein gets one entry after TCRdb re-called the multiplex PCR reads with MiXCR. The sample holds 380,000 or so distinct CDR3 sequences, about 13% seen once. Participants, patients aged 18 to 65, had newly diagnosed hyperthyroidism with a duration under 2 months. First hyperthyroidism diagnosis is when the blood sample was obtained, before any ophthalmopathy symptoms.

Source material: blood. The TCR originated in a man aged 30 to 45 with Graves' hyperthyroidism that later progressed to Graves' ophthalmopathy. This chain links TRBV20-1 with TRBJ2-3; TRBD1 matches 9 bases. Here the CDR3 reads CSASKDRGNTDTQYF. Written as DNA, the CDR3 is TGCAGTGCTAGTAAGGACAGGGGTAACACAGATACGCAGTATTTT.